The T cell receptor beta chain under discussion was sequenced for a study of blood T cell repertoires in COVID-19. Across the whole study: Sample material is recorded as cDNA or gDNA derived from T cells, B-cell-depleted T cells, or PBMCs.

Which cohort a participant joined came from the clinical history participants gave. CDR1 is KGHDR and CDR2 is SFDVKD in the germline V gene. V shed 3 bases and J 0 bases; nucleotides not matched to a gene: 4. There are 16 residues in the CDR3. Assay: immunoSEQ multiplex PCR; the TCRdb copy retains only in-frame clones and omits some. The sample contains some 250,000 clones, roughly 89% of which appear only once. The TCR originated in a man aged 35-49 years who had recovered from COVID-19. The specimen was PBMCs or T cells enriched from blood (not recorded which). The rearrangement uses TRBV24-1 and TRBJ2-3, with 8 positions matching TRBD1. As DNA, the CDR3 is TGTGCCACCAGTGATCGGCAGGGGGCTAGCACAGATACGCAGTATTTT. Translating it yields CATSDRQGASTDTQYF.